This T cell receptor (beta chain) is from a study of blood T cell repertoires in COVID-19. Turning to the study itself: PBMCs, B-cell-depleted T cells, or T cells were the source of the cDNA or gDNA that made up the material.

This CDR3 region has 17 residues. The germline V and J ends were trimmed by 0 bases and 6 bases, with 19 bases remaining between them. Germline V gene sequence: CDR1 SGHRS, CDR2 YFSETQ. Method: immunoSEQ multiplex PCR; TCRdb's copy keeps in-frame clones and lacks some. Here the sample spans roughly 230,000 clones, around 84% being singletons. Sequencing was carried out using peripheral blood. The chain links TRBV5-1 to TRBJ1-5, with D unresolved. The sequence came from a middle-aged man with acute or convalescent COVID-19. The CDR3 spells CASSLGPEGGFSQPQHF. In DNA form, the CDR3 reads TGCGCCAGCAGCTTGGGGCCAGAGGGAGGGTTTAGTCAGCCCCAGCATTTT. Filled out from reference TRBV5-1 and TRBJ1-5, the complete variable domain reads KAGVTQTPRYLIKTRGQQVTLSCSPISGHRSVSWYQQTPGQGLQFLFEYFSETQRNKGNFPGRFSGRQFSNSRSEMNVSTLELGDSALYLCASSLGPEGGFSQPQHFGDGTRLSIL.